The TCR beta chain described here comes from a study of cytomegalovirus exposure and HLA in healthy donors. In this sample, this clone turned up a few times. V shed 3 bases and J shed 1 base, with 12 bases lying between them. Germline loops: CDR1 SGHAT, CDR2 FQNNGV. CDR3 length: 15 amino acids. Primers for the PCR totalled 60 Vbeta and 13 Jbeta. TCRdb's copy holds only in-frame clones and misses some; the assay was immunoSEQ multiplex PCR. The data contain 200,000 to 250,000 clones, 75% to 80% of them singletons. The receptor comes from a man aged 18 to 35 in good health and CMV-seronegative. The sequenced material came from PBMCs. The V call is TRBV11-2, the J call TRBJ2-5; tentatively, D is TRBD1 (6 bases). The CDR3 is CASSFKTGTQETQYF. CDR3 bases: TGTGCCAGCAGCTTTAAGACAGGAACCCAAGAGACCCAGTACTTC.